A single sample gave rise to the 28 T cell receptor beta chains below, sequenced in a study of breast tumors, draining lymph nodes, adjacent tissues. TCRdb recomputed calls from the multiplex PCR reads with MiXCR, one row per CDR3 protein. This table has around 15,000 distinct CDR3 sequences, around 49% appearing once. Specimen: tumor-adjacent breast tissue. The origin of the receptors is a female donor with breast cancer. Some clones in this sample may be carry-over from other donors' samples.

At least ten counts were recorded for this clonotype. This CDR3 reads CASSRGTDTQYF. The CDR3 DNA is TGTGCCAGCAGCCGAGGCACAGATACGCAGTATTTT. The chain combines TRBV6-2 or TRBV6-3 with TRBJ2-3; D gene uncertain. In germline, CDR1 is MNHEY, CDR2 SVGEGT. V lost 6 bases to trimming and J lost 1 base, with 5 bases between them. The CDR3 covers 12 residues.

This clonotype was detected ten times or more. This may arise from a read error, as a much more abundant clone is one base away. The chain joins TRBV5-6 to TRBJ1-2, with a weak D call TRBD1 (5 bases). CDR1 is SGHDT, CDR2 YYEEEE, per germline. The CDR3 has 17 amino acids. The CDR3 nucleotides are TGTGCCAGCAGCTTGTCCGCAGCGTGGCAGGGCAACTACGGCTACACCTTC. Its protein is CASSLSAAWQGNYGYTF.

This clonotype showed up many times. The chain carries TRBV6-4 and TRBJ2-4; TRBD1 might be the D (5 bases). Trimming removed 2 bases from V and 6 bases from J, with 17 bases in between. Per germline, CDR1 MRHNA and CDR2 SNTAGT. CDR3 length: 16 residues. CDR3 sequence: CASSDRPADSLNIQYF. For the CDR3, the DNA is TGTGCCAGCAGTGACCGACCCGCCGACAGCTTAAACATTCAGTACTTC.

The chain joins TRBV7-2 to TRBJ2-3, with TRBD2 matching 8 bases. The trim removed 7 bases at V and 4 bases at J, leaving 13 bases unmatched. The CDR3 length is 16 residues. Per germline, CDR1 SGHTA and CDR2 FQGNSA. The CDR3 spells CASTPPSGSVPDTQYF. CDR3 nucleotides: TGTGCCAGCACCCCCCCCAGCGGGAGTGTCCCAGATACGCAGTATTTT.

V gene TRBV10-1 combines with J gene TRBJ2-1; 10 nucleotides line up with TRBD2. Per germline, CDR1 WNHNN and CDR2 SYGVQD (reference sequence). CDR3 length: 16 amino acids. Trimming removed 3 bases from V and 8 bases from J; junction bases left unmatched: 10. The CDR3 DNA sequence: TGCGCCAGCAGTGATGGGACTAGCGCGACTCCACATGAGCAGTTCTTC. This sequence encodes CASSDGTSATPHEQFF.

J is TRBJ2-7 and V is TRBV11-3; the D gene could be TRBD1 or TRBD2 (6 bases each). V lost 5 bases and J 2 bases, leaving 19 bases between the germline ends. This CDR3 has 16 amino acids. Germline V gives CDR1 SGHNT, CDR2 YENEEA. The CDR3 coding sequence is TGTGCCAGCAGCGCGGGAAGGGGGTATGGAACCTACGAGCAGTACTTC. This gives the protein CASSAGRGYGTYEQYF.

This clonotype appeared many times. A much more abundant neighbour one base away suggests this may be a read error. The chain joins TRBV7-3 to TRBJ2-3, with 9 bases that match TRBD2. Germline CDR1 reads SGHTA; CDR2 reads FQGTGA. The CDR3 runs to 17 residues. The CDR3 loop reads CASSQRAAGGSTDPQYF. Written as DNA, the CDR3 is TGTGCCAGCAGCCAAAGGGCGGCGGGAGGGAGCACAGATCCGCAGTATTTT.

V is TRBV20-1 and J is TRBJ2-7; TRBD1 agrees at 10 bases. This CDR3 is 18 amino acids long. Germline trimming cut 6 bases from V and 3 bases from J; bases unmatched to any gene: 20. From germline, CDR1 is DFQATT and CDR2 SNEGSKA (reference sequence). CDR3 DNA: TGCAGTGCCTCCTCCGGCCAGGCGACGGGACAGGGGTTCTACGAGCAGTACTTC. It yields the protein CSASSGQATGQGFYEQYF.

By share, this clonotype ranks as medium-sized. CDR3 in amino acids: CSAMLWGLGYTF. The CDR3 coding sequence is TGCAGTGCTATGCTTTGGGGCCTCGGCTACACCTTC. V and J are TRBV20-1 and TRBJ1-2; the D gene is possibly TRBD1 (5 bases). This CDR3 has 12 amino acids. V dropped 4 bases and J dropped 8 bases, with 14 bases sitting between them. CDR1 DFQATT and CDR2 SNEGSKA come from the germline V gene (reference sequence).

This clonotype occurred once. No DNA is shown, since the ends of the CDR3 on it are uncertain; the CDR3 is the one TCRdb lists. The chain recombines TRBV9 with TRBJ2-7; TRBD1, as called in the table, went unchecked against the DNA. CDR1 and CDR2 (germline): SGDLS, YYNGEE. Termini included, the CDR3 measures 14 amino acids. The CDR3 loop reads CASSVAIGNYEQSF.

This clonotype was seen ten or more times. The rearrangement uses TRBV9 and TRBJ1-1; D unresolved. The CDR3 consists of 13 residues. In germline, CDR1 is SGDLS, CDR2 YYNGEE. Trimming removed 0 bases at V and 4 bases at J, with 7 bases between. The CDR3 DNA is TGTGCCAGCAGCGTAGGGAGTGGCACTGAAGCTTTCTTT. Residues: CASSVGSGTEAFF.

By sample share, this clonotype is medium-sized. In nucleotides, the CDR3 is TGTGCCAGCAGCCCAGGGGTTTCGGATGGCTACACCTTC. This gives the protein CASSPGVSDGYTF. The chain recombines TRBV7-3 with TRBJ1-2; tentatively, D is TRBD1 (6 bases). Germline assignment: CDR1 SGHTA and CDR2 FQGTGA. The CDR3 sequence is 13 residues long. V was pared by 5 bases and J by 6 bases, with 13 bases between.

About this clonotype: Given a much more abundant clone one base away, this may be a read error. The chain has TRBV7-9 and TRBJ1-1; D perhaps matches TRBD1 (5 bases). V was cut by 2 bases and J by 3 bases, with 16 bases left in between. This CDR3 comprises 16 residues. Germline-derived CDR1 and CDR2 are SEHNR and FQNEAQ (reference sequence). CDR3 in amino acids: CASSLCRGLWDTEAFF. In nucleotides, the CDR3 is TGTGCCAGCAGCTTATGTCGGGGGTTGTGGGACACTGAAGCTTTCTTT.

This clonotype was seen ten or more times. This chain connects TRBV6-1 to TRBJ1-2; 7 positions match TRBD1. V shed 7 bases, J shed 7 bases, and the junction held 12 bases outside the gene matches. The germline gives CDR1 MNHNS, CDR2 SASEGT. This CDR3 comprises 14 residues. The CDR3 DNA reads TGTGCCAGCACCCCAGGGGGGAGCCCCAGTGGCTACACCTTC. This translates into CASTPGGSPSGYTF.

In the case of this clonotype: The junction departs from the called germline gene at one end, perhaps through a read error. V is TRBV20-1 and J is TRBJ2-7; D could derive from TRBD1 or TRBD2 (5 bases each). Per germline, CDR1 DFQATT and CDR2 SNEGSKA (reference sequence). The CDR3 sequence is 14 residues long. The CDR3 DNA follows: TGCAGTGCTAGGAGACGGGGACGTTCCTCCGAGCAGTACTTC. As protein: CSARRRGRSSEQYF.

This clonotype was recorded many times. Sequence at one end of the junction differs from germline and may be a read error. The chain combines TRBV19 with TRBJ2-1, with D perhaps TRBD2 (5 bases). In germline, CDR1 is LNHDA, CDR2 SQIVND (reference sequence). The length of the CDR3 is 15 residues. Here the CDR3 reads CASNISSGAYNEQFF. CDR3 coding DNA: TGTGCCAGTAATATATCCTCCGGGGCCTACAATGAGCAGTTCTTC.

This clonotype has just one count. The rearrangement links TRBV20-1 to TRBJ1-6; 9 bases match TRBD1. Germline CDR1 DFQATT, CDR2 SNEGSKA (reference sequence). V shed 8 bases and J 6 bases; nucleotides not matched to a gene: 8. CDR3 length: 14 residues. CDR3 DNA: TGCAGTCAACAGGGGGCCTTTGTTAATTCACCCCTCCACTTT. Amino acids: CSQQGAFVNSPLHF.

This clonotype was detected ten times or more. A much larger clone differs by one base, so this may be a read error. The chain combines TRBV6-5 with TRBJ2-7; D tentatively reads TRBD1 or TRBD2 (6 bases each). The V end was cut by 6 bases, the J end by 6 bases, with 18 bases between. The V gene's germline CDR1 is MNHEY and CDR2 SVGAGI. The CDR3 contains 14 residues. The CDR3 protein is CASSRESGVGEQYF. Written as DNA, the CDR3 is TGTGCCAGCAGCCGGGAGTCAGGGGTGGGCGAGCAGTACTTC.

V usage is TRBV20-1 and J usage is TRBJ1-4; the match to TRBD1 covers 8 bases. The CDR3 extends over 15 amino acids. Trimming cost V 4 bases and J 1 base; bases outside gene matches: 5. Looked up from germline, CDR1 is DFQATT and CDR2 is SNEGSKA (reference sequence). The DNA for the CDR3 is TGCAGTGCTATAGGACAGGGCGGAACTAATGAAAAACTGTTTTTT. This encodes CSAIGQGGTNEKLFF.

A note on this clonotype: The limits of the CDR3 on the DNA are not certain, so only TCRdb's listed CDR3 is given. This chain links TRBV20-1 with TRBJ2-4; the table's D call, TRBD1, has no DNA check behind it. Termini included, the CDR3 measures 22 amino acids. The germline gives CDR1 DFQATT, CDR2 SNEGSKA (reference sequence). CDR3 in amino acids: CSAAQGAGYEQYFGPGKNIQYF.

The chain has TRBV9 and TRBJ2-5; 13 bases map to TRBD2. Trimming at V came to 3 bases and at J to 3 bases, leaving 2 bases not matched to a gene. Germline V gene data show CDR1 as SGDLS and CDR2 as YYNGEE. This CDR3 contains 15 residues. CDR3 coding DNA: TGTGCCAGCAGCGGTGGGACTAGCGGGAAAGAGACCCAGTACTTC. Translated: CASSGGTSGKETQYF.

The chain recombines TRBV28 with TRBJ1-5, with D possibly matching TRBD1 (5 bases). CDR1 is MDHEN and CDR2 is SYDVKM in the germline V gene. Trimming shortened V by 3 bases and J by 10 bases, and 16 bases separated the two germline ends. CDR3 size: 14 residues. CDR3 coding DNA: TGTGCCAGCAGTTTCAGTACACCGGGGGTTCCCCAGCATTTT. Protein sequence: CASSFSTPGVPQHF.

This rearrangement joins TRBV6-5 to TRBJ1-2, with 8 bases identical to TRBD1. CDR3 length equals 14 residues. V shed 5 bases, J shed 2 bases, and the junction held 4 bases outside the gene matches. Per germline, CDR1 MNHEY and CDR2 SVGAGI. CDR3 coding DNA: TGTGCCAGCAGTCTTCGACAGGGGAACTATGGCTACACCTTC. It specifies CASSLRQGNYGYTF.

This clonotype was seen many times. This sequence joins TRBV6-1 and TRBJ2-3; D may correspond to TRBD1 or TRBD2 (5 bases each). V was trimmed by 10 bases and J by 6 bases, leaving 14 bases between them. CDR3 size: 12 residues. CDR1 and CDR2 from the germline V gene are MNHNS and SASEGT. CDR3 loop: CATRDHTDTQYF. In DNA form, the CDR3 reads TGTGCCACTCGGGACCATACGGATACGCAGTATTTT.

This clonotype was seen at least ten times. The chain has TRBV28 and TRBJ2-1, with 9 positions matching TRBD2. After removal of 1 base from V and 10 bases from J, the junction contained 11 bases not matched to a gene. Per the germline V gene, CDR1 is MDHEN and CDR2 is SYDVKM. CDR3 length: 16 amino acids. The CDR3 DNA is TGTGCCAGCAGTTTATCGGGCGGGAGGGCCCATGGGGAGCAGTTCTTC. This encodes CASSLSGGRAHGEQFF.

At least ten counts were recorded for this clonotype. The chain combines TRBV6-2 or TRBV6-3 with TRBJ2-2; D perhaps matches TRBD1 (5 bases). Germline V gene lookup returns CDR1 MNHEY and CDR2 SVGEGT. V lost 6 bases, J lost 5 bases, and 10 bases lay in between. The CDR3 has 13 amino acids. This CDR3 is CASRPQGTGELFF. The CDR3 DNA reads TGTGCCAGCAGACCCCAGGGTACCGGGGAGCTGTTTTTT.

Comments on this clonotype: One end of the junction does not line up with germline, which may come from a read error. This sequence joins TRBV30 and TRBJ2-2, with D tentatively TRBD2 (5 bases). Germline V gene data show CDR1 as GTSNPN and CDR2 as SVGIG (reference sequence). The CDR3 length is 13 residues. DNA of the CDR3: TGTGCCTGGGGTGCACGGAACACCGGGGAGCTGCTTTTT. It translates to CAWGARNTGELLF.

This chain's CDR3 is CSVRDPQGAGELFF. In nucleotides, the CDR3 is TGCAGCGTCCGGGATCCACAGGGAGCGGGGGAGCTGTTTTTT. The rearrangement joins TRBV29-1 to TRBJ2-2; a weak D match, TRBD1 (6 bases). Germline V gene sequence: CDR1 SQVTM, CDR2 ANQGSEA. With 6 bases removed from V and 8 bases from J, the gap between germline ends came to 19 bases. The CDR3 consists of 14 residues.